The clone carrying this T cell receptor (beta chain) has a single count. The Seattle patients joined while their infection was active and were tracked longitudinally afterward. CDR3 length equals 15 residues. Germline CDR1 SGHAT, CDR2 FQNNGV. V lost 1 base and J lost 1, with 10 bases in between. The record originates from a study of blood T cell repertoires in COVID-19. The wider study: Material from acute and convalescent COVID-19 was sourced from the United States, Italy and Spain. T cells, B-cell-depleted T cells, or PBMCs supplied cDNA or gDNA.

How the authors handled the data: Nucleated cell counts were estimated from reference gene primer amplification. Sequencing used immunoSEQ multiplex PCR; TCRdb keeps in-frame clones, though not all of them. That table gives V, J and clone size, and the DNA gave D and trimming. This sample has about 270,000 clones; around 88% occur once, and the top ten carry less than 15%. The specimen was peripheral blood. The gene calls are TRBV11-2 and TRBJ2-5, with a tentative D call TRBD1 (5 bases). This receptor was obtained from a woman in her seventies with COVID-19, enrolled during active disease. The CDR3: CASSLGSGSQETQYF. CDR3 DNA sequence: TGTGCCAGCAGCTTAGGTTCAGGGTCCCAAGAGACCCAGTACTTC.